This T cell receptor (beta chain) emerged from a study of beta chain features in type 1 diabetes. Regarding the study as a whole: Moderate yet significant TCRB CDR3 shortening was seen in Type 1 diabetes patients in all four CD4+ subsets.

Trimming at V came to 3 bases and at J to 4 bases, leaving 6 bases not matched to a gene. CDR3 length: 16 amino acids. In germline, CDR1 is SGHRS, CDR2 YFSETQ. Since all of the isolated RNA was reverse transcribed, expressed TCRB transcripts were what got sequenced. This table comes from immunoSEQ multiplex PCR, and its TCRdb copy is limited to in-frame clones, with some not included. The table lists about 280,000 clones, roughly 15% of them singletons. This clone came up a few times. Its cognate antigen is unknown. This sequence joins TRBV5-1 and TRBJ2-1; 11 nucleotides line up with TRBD2. This TCR derives from a man younger than 35 with type 1 diabetes. Material for sequencing was naive CD4+ T cells from blood. CDR3 in amino acids: CASSSTSGRGYNEQFF. The CDR3 DNA reads as TGCGCCAGCAGCTCCACTAGCGGGAGAGGGTACAATGAGCAGTTCTTC.